The sequence of this T cell receptor (beta chain) was determined in a study of spatial heterogeneity in lung cancer. Using its own MiXCR run on the 5' RACE reads, TCRdb lists one record per CDR3 protein. This table holds about 92,000 distinct CDR3 sequences, 12% found once. This clonotype was detected a few times. Germline CDR1 reads SEHNR; CDR2 reads FQNEAQ (reference sequence). The V and J ends lost 4 bases and 4 bases respectively, with 18 bases between them. CDR3 length: 16 residues. Time point denoted: sample taken at primary tumor resection. Material for sequencing was whole RNA from tumor, nontumor lung or frozen PBMC, left unsorted.

The V and J genes are TRBV7-9 and TRBJ2-3; TRBD1 or TRBD2 may be the D gene (6 bases each). The specimen was PBMCs, collected at surgery. This clonotype originated in a male donor with early-stage non-small cell lung cancer. The CDR3 spells CASSSGQGGPADTQYF. The CDR3, as DNA: TGTGCCAGCAGCTCAGGCCAAGGGGGGCCGGCAGATACGCAGTATTTT.